The 18 T cell receptor beta chains given below trace back to one sample, sequenced in a study of OX40 agonist ivuxolimab in advanced cancers. Sequencing was performed with immunoSEQ multiplex PCR; in TCRdb, only in-frame clones are kept and a portion is missing. Here the sample spans tens of thousands of clones, 70% to 90% being singletons. The sample was CD4+ or CD8+ T cells sorted from blood, taken in a trial of the OX40 agonist ivuxolimab. Receptors originate from an adult with an advanced solid tumor such as melanoma, head and neck, liver or kidney cancer.

This chain joins TRBV11-2 and TRBJ2-2; 7 positions match TRBD1. J was trimmed by 5 bases and V by 3 bases; bases with no gene match: 6. The CDR3 length is 15 residues. CDR1 is SGHAT and CDR2 is FQNNGV in the germline V gene. The CDR3 DNA reads as TGTGCCAGCAGCTTTACAGGGGTAGGGACCGGGGAGCTGTTTTTT. It codes for CASSFTGVGTGELFF. Full variable domain (missing parts from reference TRBV11-2 and TRBJ2-2): EAGVAQSPRYKIIEKRQSVAFWCNPISGHATLYWYQQILGQGPKLLIQFQNNGVVDDSQLPKDRFSAERLKGVDSTLKIQPAKLEDSAVYLCASSFTGVGTGELFFGEGSRLTVL.

The rearrangement joins TRBV4-1 to TRBJ1-3; D possibly corresponds to TRBD1 (6 bases). The CDR3 extends over 16 amino acids. V lost 0 bases, J lost 4 bases, and 13 bases lay in between. CDR1 is MGHRA and CDR2 is YSYEKL in the germline V gene. The CDR3 DNA reads as TGCGCCAGCAGCCAAGAGTCCCAGGGGTACGGAAACACCATATATTTT. Translation gives CASSQESQGYGNTIYF.

This chain links TRBV2 with TRBJ2-7; no firm D call. Trimming removed 1 base from V and 5 bases from J, with 3 bases in between. In germline, CDR1 is SNHLY, CDR2 FYNNEI. The CDR3 consists of 11 residues. The CDR3 DNA is TGTGCCAGCAGTGAAGACCACGAGCAGTACTTC. This gives the protein CASSEDHEQYF.

The chain recombines TRBV28 with TRBJ2-5; D possibly uses TRBD1 or TRBD2 (5 bases each). The CDR3 contains 15 residues. V lost 3 bases, J lost 5 bases, and 16 bases lay in between. CDR1 MDHEN and CDR2 SYDVKM come from the germline V gene. In nucleotides, the CDR3 is TGTGCCAGCAGTTTTGGGGGATCTTCGAGGGAGACCCAGTACTTC. It yields the protein CASSFGGSSRETQYF.

On this clone: The junction departs from germline at one end; a sequencing error may be responsible. J is TRBJ2-1 and V is TRBV7-7, with TRBD2 matching 7 bases. CDR3 length: 15 amino acids. Germline V gene lookup returns CDR1 SSHAT and CDR2 FNYEAQ (reference sequence). CDR3 sequence reads: CASSRLRESPYEQFF. In nucleotides, the CDR3 is TGTGCTAGCAGCCGCCTGCGGGAGAGCCCCTATGAGCAGTTCTTC.

The chain combines TRBV29-1 with TRBJ1-3, with 8 bases identical to TRBD1. The CDR3 is 18 residues long. In germline, CDR1 is SQVTM, CDR2 ANQGSEA. V lost 0 bases to trimming and J lost 4 bases; unmatched junction nucleotides: 14. CDR3 sequence (DNA): TGCAGCGTTGAAGATCTTCTGACAGGGGATTTGGGGGGAAACACCATATATTTT. Amino acids: CSVEDLLTGDLGGNTIYF.

As regards this clone: The junction and the germline gene differ at one end; a read error may be behind it. The chain links TRBV18 to TRBJ2-7; TRBD1 is a possible D gene (6 bases). The V gene's germline CDR1 is KGHSH and CDR2 LQKENI. The CDR3 runs to 14 residues. The CDR3 nucleotides read TGTGCCAGCTCTCCACAGGGAACCGCGATCGAGCAGTACTTC. Translation: CASSPQGTAIEQYF.

The chain carries TRBV18 and TRBJ1-1; 8 positions match TRBD1. Trimming at V came to 8 bases and at J to 4 bases, leaving 9 bases not matched to a gene. Germline V CDR1 and CDR2: KGHSH, LQKENI. The CDR3 runs 14 residues. CDR3 region: CASAVETGVTEAFF. The DNA of the CDR3 is TGTGCCAGCGCAGTCGAGACAGGGGTCACTGAAGCTTTCTTT.

J is TRBJ1-3 and V is TRBV7-3, with TRBD1 identical over 9 bases. There are 14 residues in the CDR3. CDR1 and CDR2 (germline): SGHTA, FQGTGA. The ends lost 8 bases at V and 3 bases at J; junction bases unmatched: 5. The CDR3 here is CASGTGGFGNTIYF. The CDR3 DNA is TGTGCCAGCGGCACAGGGGGCTTTGGAAACACCATATATTTT. Using reference TRBV7-3 and TRBJ1-3 for the parts outside the CDR3, the full variable domain is GAGVSQTPSNKVTEKGKYVELRCDPISGHTALYWYRQSLGQGPEFLIYFQGTGAADDSGLPNDRFFAVRPEGSVSTLKIQRTERGDSAVYLCASGTGGFGNTIYFGEGSWLTVV.

The chain recombines TRBV30 with TRBJ2-3, with D possibly being TRBD2 (6 bases). The germline CDR1 and CDR2 sequences are GTSNPN and SVGIG (reference sequence). V was pared by 8 bases and J by 5 bases, with 11 bases between. CDR3 length: 11 amino acids. The CDR3 here is CAGGAIDTQYF. The CDR3 DNA follows: TGTGCCGGAGGGGCAATAGATACGCAGTATTTT.

This chain links TRBV13 with TRBJ1-4, with D maybe TRBD1 (5 bases). Germline V lookup: CDR1 PRHDT, CDR2 FYEKMQ (reference sequence). The V end was cut by 4 bases, the J end by 3 bases, with 12 bases between. There are 15 residues in the CDR3. The CDR3 DNA follows: TGTGCCAGCAGCTCTTCCCAGGGAGCTAATGAAAAACTGTTTTTT. Residues: CASSSSQGANEKLFF. Using reference TRBV13 and TRBJ1-4 for the parts outside the CDR3, the full variable domain is AAGVIQSPRHLIKEKRETATLKCYPIPRHDTVYWYQQGPGQDPQFLISFYEKMQSDKGSIPDRFSAQQFSDYHSELNMSSLELGDSALYFCASSSSQGANEKLFFGSGTQLSVL.

The chain uses TRBV28 and TRBJ1-2, with D perhaps matching TRBD1 (5 bases). V gave up 2 bases and J gave up 8 bases, with 12 bases separating them. The germline V gene encodes CDR1 MDHEN and CDR2 SYDVKM. The CDR3 covers 13 residues. CDR3 region: CASSLLQRDGYTF. For the CDR3, the DNA is TGTGCCAGCAGTTTACTCCAAAGGGACGGCTACACCTTC.

The chain combines TRBV10-3 with TRBJ2-3; 8 bases fit TRBD2. This CDR3 is built from 14 residues. Germline lookup yields CDR1 ENHRY and CDR2 SYGVKD. V lost 11 bases to trimming and J lost 0 bases; unmatched junction nucleotides: 7. CDR3 region: CASGLALSTDTQYF. CDR3 DNA: TGTGCCTCTGGACTAGCCCTAAGCACAGATACGCAGTATTTT.

The V call is TRBV7-2, the J call TRBJ1-5; 7 bases line up with TRBD1. V dropped 5 bases and J dropped 4; count of bases not matched to a gene: 2. The CDR3 spans 13 residues. The germline V gene encodes CDR1 SGHTA and CDR2 FQGNSA. CDR3 region: CASSRDRNQPQHF. The CDR3 region has the DNA TGTGCCAGCAGCCGGGACAGAAATCAGCCCCAGCATTTT. Based on the CDR3 plus reference TRBV7-2 and TRBJ1-5, the full variable domain is GAGVSQSPSNKVTEKGKDVELRCDPISGHTALYWYRQSLGQGLEFLIYFQGNSAPDKSGLPSDRFSAERTGGSVSTLTIQRTQQEDSAVYLCASSRDRNQPQHFGDGTRLSIL.

The chain uses TRBV7-2 and TRBJ2-3; D remains unclear. The CDR3 spans 13 residues. In germline, CDR1 is SGHTA, CDR2 FQGNSA. The V gene lost 0 bases and the J gene lost 0 bases, with 1 base spanning the gap. The CDR3 is CASSLASTDTQYF. The CDR3 DNA reads TGTGCCAGCAGCTTAGCAAGCACAGATACGCAGTATTTT.

This chain uses TRBV6-1 with TRBJ1-4; no clear D gene. Trimming removed 5 bases from V and 8 bases from J, with 9 bases in between. This CDR3 contains 12 residues. Germline-derived CDR1 and CDR2 are MNHNS and SASEGT. The chain's CDR3 is CASSSRWEKLFF. The CDR3 coding sequence is TGTGCCAGCAGTTCACGGTGGGAAAAACTGTTTTTT.

This clone was seen a single time. V is TRBV28 and J is TRBJ2-3; D not resolved. The length of the CDR3 is 13 residues. The ends were cut back, 2 bases at V and 0 bases at J, with 3 bases in the middle. Per the germline V gene, CDR1 is MDHEN and CDR2 is SYDVKM. The CDR3: CASSLRSTDTQYF. CDR3 DNA: TGTGCCAGCAGTTTAAGGAGCACAGATACGCAGTATTTT. The complete variable domain, with remaining parts taken from reference TRBV28 and TRBJ2-3, reads DVKVTQSSRYLVKRTGEKVFLECVQDMDHENMFWYRQDPGLGLRLIYFSYDVKMKEKGDIPEGYSVSREKKERFSLILESASTNQTSMYLCASSLRSTDTQYFGPGTRLTVL.

This chain uses TRBV6-6 with TRBJ1-5; the D gene is possibly TRBD1 (5 bases). Trimming cost V 8 bases and J 1 base, with 6 bases left between them. The CDR3 extends over 12 amino acids. The germline V gene has CDR1 MNHNY and CDR2 SVGAGI (reference sequence). The CDR3 DNA sequence: TGTGCCAGCGGGGGGAGCAATCAGCCCCAGCATTTT. Translation: CASGGSNQPQHF.